These 30 T cell receptor beta chains came from one sample sequenced in a study of shared clonotypes between healthy human individuals. TCRdb's copy holds only in-frame clones and misses some; the assay was immunoSEQ multiplex PCR. The sample gives around 690,000 clones, about nine tenths of which show up once; 30% to 40% is in the top ten. Material for sequencing was memory CD8+ T cells from PBMCs. Subset of the sample: CD45RO+ cells pooled with CCR7-negative TemRA cells. The receptors shown here come from a man aged 18 to 29 in good health. Some clones in this sample may be carry-over from other donors' samples.

The J gene is TRBJ2-2, the V gene TRBV9; 8 positions agree with TRBD2. Germline assignment: CDR1 SGDLS and CDR2 YYNGEE. Trimming took 5 bases from V and 0 from J; bases not matched to a gene: 3. The CDR3 totals 15 residues. The CDR3 nucleotides are TGTGCCAGCAGTATAGCGGGAACGAACACCGGGGAGCTGTTTTTT. Its translation is CASSIAGTNTGELFF.

CDR3 loop: CASHGNYGYTF. As DNA, the CDR3 is TGTGCCAGCCACGGGAACTATGGCTACACCTTC. The rearrangement links TRBV2 to TRBJ1-2; D uncertain. Trimming cost V 8 bases and J 2 bases, with 6 bases left between them. The CDR3 extends over 11 amino acids. From germline, CDR1 is SNHLY and CDR2 FYNNEI.

The chain recombines TRBV7-9 with TRBJ1-2, with 8 bases fitting TRBD1. The CDR3 is made up of 16 amino acids. V gave up 1 base and J gave up 4 bases; unmatched junction bases: 8. Germline V lookup: CDR1 SEHNR, CDR2 FQNEAQ (reference sequence). Written as DNA, the CDR3 is TGTGCCAGCAGCTTAGGACGGACAGGGTGGCCCTATGGCTACACCTTC. Residues: CASSLGRTGWPYGYTF.

The rearrangement links TRBV11-2 to TRBJ1-2; possible D gene TRBD1, 5 bases. V was clipped by 2 bases and J by 4 bases, with 11 bases between them. Germline assignment: CDR1 SGHAT and CDR2 FQNNGV. The CDR3 sequence is 14 residues long. In DNA form, the CDR3 reads TGTGCCAGCAGCTTATCGGTAACAGGCTATGGCTACACCTTC. It translates to CASSLSVTGYGYTF.

CDR3 protein: CASSLGRWRTSTDTQYF. The CDR3 coding sequence is TGTGCCAGCAGCTTAGGGAGATGGCGAACTAGCACAGATACGCAGTATTTT. The chain joins TRBV21-1 to TRBJ2-3; whether TRBD2, the table's D call, matches the DNA was not checked. TRBV21-1 is marked as a pseudogene. CDR3 length equals 17 residues.

The CDR3 protein is CASSVGGSGYGYTF. The CDR3 coding sequence is TGTGCCAGCAGCGTCGGGGGCTCGGGGTACGGCTACACCTTC. The J gene is TRBJ1-2, the V gene TRBV9; D is possibly TRBD1 (6 bases). The V gene's germline CDR1 is SGDLS and CDR2 YYNGEE. Between the trimmed V and J ends, which lost 2 bases and 8 bases, there was a span of 16 bases. The CDR3 contains 14 residues.

This clone was counted once. This may be a read error: a much more frequent sequence differs by one nucleotide. The CDR3 protein is CASTRRTTPERELFF. In DNA, the CDR3 is TGTGCCAGCACCCGTAGGACTACCCCTGAGCGGGAGCTGTTTTTT. The chain links TRBV11-2 to TRBJ2-2; possibly TRBD2 for D (6 bases). The germline V gene encodes CDR1 SGHAT and CDR2 FQNNGV. V gave up 7 bases and J gave up 9 bases, with 21 bases separating them. The CDR3 consists of 15 residues.

J is TRBJ2-5 and V is TRBV11-2; D may match TRBD1 or TRBD2 (6 bases each). The CDR3 has 15 residues. CDR1 SGHAT and CDR2 FQNNGV come from the germline V gene. Trimming removed 1 base from V and 7 bases from J, with 16 bases in between. The CDR3 bases are TGTGCCAGCAGCTTAGGAGGGGGGTCAGGGCGGACCCAGTACTTC. Protein sequence: CASSLGGGSGRTQYF.

The V call is TRBV5-4, the J call TRBJ2-5; the D is unclear. CDR1 SGHNT and CDR2 YYREEE come from the germline V gene (reference sequence). The CDR3 consists of 14 residues. Trimming pared 2 bases from V and 4 bases from J, leaving 12 bases between. The CDR3 region is CASSFNGKAETQYF. The CDR3 nucleotides read TGTGCCAGCAGCTTTAATGGGAAGGCAGAGACCCAGTACTTC.

The rearrangement uses TRBV7-6 and TRBJ2-1; possibly TRBD1 or TRBD2 for D (5 bases each). V lost 5 bases and J lost 1, with 12 bases in between. The CDR3 is made up of 15 amino acids. From germline, CDR1 is SGHVS and CDR2 FNYEAQ. CDR3 residues: CASSPRDPSYNEQFF. The CDR3 DNA reads as TGTGCCAGCAGCCCTCGGGACCCATCCTACAATGAGCAGTTCTTC.

This rearrangement joins TRBV27 to TRBJ1-1; D not resolved. The CDR3 sequence is 13 residues long. Between the trimmed V and J ends, which lost 1 base and 3 bases, there was a span of 6 bases. CDR1 and CDR2 (germline): MNHEY, SMNVEV (reference sequence). The CDR3 loop is CASSLFRDTEAFF. The CDR3 coding sequence is TGTGCCAGCAGTTTATTTAGGGACACTGAAGCTTTCTTT.

The rearrangement joins TRBV9 to TRBJ2-3; D might be TRBD2 (6 bases). The CDR3 has 17 residues. The V end was cut by 0 bases, the J end by 2 bases, with 16 bases between. Germline loops: CDR1 SGDLS, CDR2 YYNGEE. The chain's CDR3 is CASSVASGGWVTDTQYF. The CDR3 DNA reads as TGTGCCAGCAGCGTAGCCTCCGGGGGATGGGTCACAGATACGCAGTATTTT. The full variable domain, rest sourced from reference TRBV9 and TRBJ2-3, is DSGVTQTPKHLITATGQRVTLRCSPRSGDLSVYWYQQSLDQGLQFLIQYYNGEERAKGNILERFSAQQFPDLHSELNLSSLELGDSALYFCASSVASGGWVTDTQYFGPGTRLTVL.

J is TRBJ1-1 and V is TRBV6-1, with TRBD1 identical over 7 bases. CDR1 is MNHNS and CDR2 is SASEGT in the germline V gene. Germline trimming cut 3 bases from V and 7 bases from J; bases unmatched to any gene: 8. The CDR3 contains 14 residues. The CDR3 region has the DNA TGTGCCAGCAGTGATGGGGACAGACACCATGAAGCTTTCTTT. Translating it yields CASSDGDRHHEAFF.

The chain couples TRBV28 to TRBJ2-3, with 10 bases matching TRBD2. The germline CDR1 and CDR2 sequences are MDHEN and SYDVKM. J was trimmed by 4 bases and V by 4 bases; bases with no gene match: 17. This CDR3 has 19 amino acids. The CDR3: CASSWVYRASGSLADTQYF. The CDR3 bases are TGTGCCAGCAGTTGGGTTTATAGGGCTAGCGGGAGCTTGGCAGATACGCAGTATTTT.

This chain connects TRBV29-1 to TRBJ2-7; possibly TRBD1 or TRBD2 for D (6 bases each). The germline V gene encodes CDR1 SQVTM and CDR2 ANQGSEA. Trimming took off 5 bases at V and 4 bases at J, with 24 bases between the two ends. The CDR3 sequence is 16 residues long. CDR3 protein: CSVQKEGHYGNYEQYF. DNA for the CDR3: TGCAGCGTTCAGAAGGAGGGACACTACGGGAATTACGAGCAGTACTTC.

This clone has just one count. The rearrangement links TRBV11-2 to TRBJ2-5; D possibly corresponds to TRBD1 (5 bases). This CDR3 comprises 14 residues. V lost 5 bases, J lost 7 bases, and 17 bases lay in between. CDR1 is SGHAT and CDR2 is FQNNGV in the germline V gene. CDR3 bases: TGTGCCAGCAGCCCACCCCTTCTCCAGGGGACCCAGTACTTC. This translates into CASSPPLLQGTQYF.

The chain links TRBV27 to TRBJ2-1, with TRBD1 matching 7 bases. The CDR3 is made up of 15 amino acids. Germline V gene data show CDR1 as MNHEY and CDR2 as SMNVEV (reference sequence). V trimming: 5 bases; J trimming: 0 bases; junction bases outside the gene matches: 4. The DNA of the CDR3 is TGTGCCAGCAGTCTGGGACAGTTCTCCTACAATGAGCAGTTCTTC. Its translation is CASSLGQFSYNEQFF.

The table lists this clone with a few counts. This chain joins TRBV4-2 and TRBJ1-2; no reliable D call. CDR3 size: 16 residues. Trimming took 0 bases from V and 2 from J, leaving 13 bases between them. Germline assignment: CDR1 LGHNA and CDR2 YNFKEQ. This CDR3 is CASSQDYAPPNYGYTF. CDR3 nucleotides: TGTGCCAGCAGCCAAGATTATGCGCCCCCAAACTATGGCTACACCTTC.

This sequence joins TRBV4-3 and TRBJ2-4, with TRBD2 matching 12 bases. V gave up 0 bases and J gave up 2 bases; unmatched junction bases: 8. This CDR3 spans 19 amino acids. The germline V gene encodes CDR1 LGHNA and CDR2 YSLEER. DNA for the CDR3: TGCGCCAGCAGCCAAGAGTTGACTAGCGGGAGTCGGACCAAAAACATTCAGTACTTC. It yields the protein CASSQELTSGSRTKNIQYF.

The genes are TRBV11-2 and TRBJ2-1; tentative D call: TRBD1 (5 bases). The V and J ends lost 0 bases and 4 bases respectively, with 7 bases between them. CDR1 SGHAT and CDR2 FQNNGV come from the germline V gene. The CDR3 extends over 14 amino acids. The CDR3 reads CASSLETEYNEQFF. The CDR3 nucleotides read TGTGCCAGCAGCTTAGAGACAGAGTACAATGAGCAGTTCTTC.

The chain carries TRBV4-1 and TRBJ1-4, with D possibly matching TRBD1 (5 bases). V lost 0 bases and J 8 bases, leaving 16 bases between the germline ends. The germline V gene has CDR1 MGHRA and CDR2 YSYEKL. The CDR3 covers 16 residues. The CDR3 protein is CASSQDPVRDQEKLFF. For the CDR3, the DNA is TGCGCCAGCAGCCAAGATCCGGTGAGGGACCAAGAAAAACTGTTTTTT.

The CDR3 DNA follows: TGTGCCAGCAGCTTGGATGGTGAGAACACCGGGGAGCTGTTTTTT. It specifies CASSLDGENTGELFF. The chain carries TRBV13 and TRBJ2-2, with D unclear. CDR3 length: 15 residues. The ends were cut back, 3 bases at V and 1 base at J, with 9 bases in the middle. Per germline, CDR1 PRHDT and CDR2 FYEKMQ (reference sequence).

V usage is TRBV28 and J usage is TRBJ2-1; TRBD1 aligns across 9 bases. V shed 4 bases and J 6 bases; nucleotides not matched to a gene: 4. Germline V gene lookup returns CDR1 MDHEN and CDR2 SYDVKM. The CDR3 runs 14 residues. The CDR3 region is CASSYGQGINEQFF. CDR3 DNA: TGTGCCAGCAGTTATGGACAGGGGATCAATGAGCAGTTCTTC.

The chain couples TRBV27 to TRBJ2-3, with a tentative D call TRBD2 (5 bases). The CDR3 extends over 15 amino acids. Trimming pared 4 bases from V and 0 bases from J, leaving 11 bases between. Germline V gene lookup returns CDR1 MNHEY and CDR2 SMNVEV (reference sequence). The DNA for the CDR3 is TGTGCCAGCAGTTCGGGAACGGCGAGCACAGATACGCAGTATTTT. Its protein is CASSSGTASTDTQYF.

V and J are TRBV11-2 and TRBJ2-1; 11 nucleotides line up with TRBD1. Germline CDR1 reads SGHAT; CDR2 reads FQNNGV. V was clipped by 3 bases and J by 8 bases; unmatched bases: 6. The CDR3 runs 15 residues. As DNA, the CDR3 is TGTGCCAGCAGCTTCCGGGACAGGGGGATCGATGAGCAGTTCTTC. Amino acid sequence: CASSFRDRGIDEQFF.

This clone was found once. The chain recombines TRBV13 with TRBJ2-1; possible D gene TRBD2, 6 bases. Trimming removed 4 bases from V and 10 bases from J, with 14 bases in between. The CDR3 sequence is 13 residues long. Germline assignment: CDR1 PRHDT and CDR2 FYEKMQ (reference sequence). The CDR3 loop is CASSSLTGREQFF. The CDR3 bases are TGTGCCAGCAGCTCCTTGACGGGGAGGGAGCAGTTCTTC.

J is TRBJ2-1 and V is TRBV27, with D possibly matching TRBD2 (6 bases). The CDR3 spans 14 residues. Trimming left V 6 bases short and J 11 bases short, with 20 bases between. Per germline, CDR1 MNHEY and CDR2 SMNVEV (reference sequence). This CDR3 is CASREPNSGPKQFF. DNA for the CDR3: TGTGCCAGCAGGGAACCCAATAGCGGTCCGAAGCAGTTCTTC.

The chain recombines TRBV7-9 with TRBJ2-5, with D perhaps TRBD1 (6 bases). V lost 6 bases and J 2 bases, leaving 7 bases between the germline ends. CDR1 SEHNR and CDR2 FQNEAQ come from the germline V gene (reference sequence). The CDR3 is 12 residues long. CDR3 coding DNA: TGTGCCAGCAGGAGGGGGCAAGAGACCCAGTACTTC. This translates into CASRRGQETQYF.

The chain has TRBV7-8 and TRBJ1-2; TRBD1 aligns across 7 bases. Per the germline V gene, CDR1 is SGHVS and CDR2 is FQNEAQ. The CDR3 is 15 residues long. Unmatched junction bases numbered 12, after V lost 8 bases and J lost 3 bases. CDR3 in DNA: TGTGCCAGCGCGGGGGTTACCCAGGGGGACTATGGCTACACCTTC. As protein: CASAGVTQGDYGYTF. The whole variable domain, remainder taken from reference TRBV7-8 and TRBJ1-2, is GAGVSQSPRYKVAKRGQDVALRCDPISGHVSLFWYQQALGQGPEFLTYFQNEAQLDKSGLPSDRFFAERPEGSVSTLKIQRTQQEDSAVYLCASAGVTQGDYGYTFGSGTRLTVV.

The chain is built from TRBV30 and TRBJ1-6, with D perhaps matching TRBD1 (5 bases). V was pared by 4 bases and J by 0 bases, with 10 bases between. The CDR3 loop spans 15 amino acids. Germline-derived CDR1 and CDR2 are GTSNPN and SVGIG (reference sequence). For the CDR3, the DNA is TGTGCCTGGAAAGACAGTCTCTCCTATAATTCACCCCTCCACTTT. This codes for CAWKDSLSYNSPLHF.